The 26 T cell receptor beta chains reported below all come from one sample, sequenced in a study of T-cell reconstitution after alpha-beta-depleted transplantation in children. Construction of the TCRbeta library involved unique molecular identifiers. TCRdb re-derived calls from the PCR reads in MiXCR, one entry per CDR3 protein. The sample contains approximately 47,000 distinct CDR3 sequences, roughly half of which appear only once. This specimen consisted of peripheral blood, obtained before TCRalphabeta/CD19-depleted stem cell transplant. The receptors originated from a boy under three years old with SCID, due to receive a stem cell transplant.

This clonotype occurred a few times. The chain is built from TRBV7-8 and TRBJ2-7; perhaps TRBD2 as D (7 bases). The CDR3 totals 14 residues. Per the germline V gene, CDR1 is SGHVS and CDR2 is FQNEAQ. Deletions cut 5 bases from V and 7 bases from J, with 18 bases between. The CDR3 DNA reads TGTGCCAGCAGCCGTCTTCGGGGGGCGGGAGAGCAGTACTTC. Encoded protein: CASSRLRGAGEQYF.

This clonotype occurred a few times. This chain uses TRBV29-1 with TRBJ2-1; D is possibly TRBD1 or TRBD2 (5 bases each). Germline V gene data show CDR1 as SQVTM and CDR2 as ANQGSEA. Trimming cost V 2 bases and J 9 bases, with 8 bases left between them. The CDR3 totals 11 residues. CDR3 loop: CSVEPGTEQFF. CDR3 sequence (DNA): TGCAGCGTTGAACCGGGGACTGAGCAGTTCTTC.

The chain joins TRBV6-2 or TRBV6-3 to TRBJ2-4; 11 nucleotides line up with TRBD1. CDR3 length equals 16 residues. Germline loops: CDR1 MNHEY, CDR2 SVGEGT. J gave up 2 bases and V 6 bases, and 6 bases lay outside the gene matches. CDR3 coding DNA: TGTGCCAGCAGAACGGGACAGGGGGTCACCAAAAACATTCAGTACTTC. Amino acid sequence: CASRTGQGVTKNIQYF.

The chain couples TRBV28 to TRBJ2-2; 8 positions match TRBD1. Germline V gene data show CDR1 as MDHEN and CDR2 as SYDVKM. CDR3 length: 16 residues. V lost 1 base to trimming and J lost 2 bases; unmatched junction nucleotides: 3. CDR3 in amino acids: CASSLSGQGNTGELFF. As DNA, the CDR3 is TGTGCCAGCAGTTTATCTGGACAGGGTAACACCGGGGAGCTGTTTTTT.

The chain joins TRBV11-2 to TRBJ2-2; a possible D gene is TRBD2 (6 bases). V dropped 6 bases and J dropped 7 bases, with 18 bases sitting between them. This CDR3 is built from 15 residues. Germline V gene lookup returns CDR1 SGHAT and CDR2 FQNNGV. CDR3 sequence reads: CASSVRGYLGGELFF. The DNA of the CDR3 is TGTGCCAGCAGTGTCCGGGGGTATTTAGGCGGGGAGCTGTTTTTT.

This chain links TRBV3-1 with TRBJ2-7; D perhaps matches TRBD2 (6 bases). This CDR3 region has 14 residues. V was shortened by 3 bases and J by 2 bases, with 11 bases between the two germline ends. Germline CDR1 and CDR2: LGHDT and YNNKEL (reference sequence). CDR3 in DNA: TGTGCCAGCAGCCAGCTCCTAGCGCCCTACGAGCAGTACTTC. Protein: CASSQLLAPYEQYF.

This clonotype was picked up one time. The genes are TRBV12-3 or TRBV12-4 and TRBJ2-5, with D possibly TRBD1 on 6 matching bases. Between the trimmed V and J ends, which lost 2 bases and 5 bases, there was a span of 18 bases. This CDR3 is 16 amino acids long. CDR3 nucleotides: TGTGCCAGCAGTTTAAGGGTCAGGGGCGCCGGGGAGACCCAGTACTTC. Amino acid sequence: CASSLRVRGAGETQYF.

This clonotype was observed a handful of times. The chain is built from TRBV6-1 and TRBJ1-1, with TRBD1 matching over 9 bases. The germline V gene has CDR1 MNHNS and CDR2 SASEGT. The trim removed 9 bases at V and 0 bases at J, leaving 2 bases unmatched. The CDR3 has 13 amino acids. The CDR3 DNA follows: TGTGCCAGTGGACAGGGGCTGAACACTGAAGCTTTCTTT. Protein sequence: CASGQGLNTEAFF.

J is TRBJ2-7 and V is TRBV5-1; 7 nucleotides align to TRBD1. The CDR3 consists of 16 residues. Per germline, CDR1 SGHRS and CDR2 YFSETQ. V lost 1 base to trimming and J lost 3 bases; unmatched junction nucleotides: 10. The CDR3 here is CASSLKGPGGFYEQYF. In DNA form, the CDR3 reads TGCGCCAGCAGCTTGAAGGGTCCAGGGGGTTTCTACGAGCAGTACTTC.

This clonotype was found a few times. V gene TRBV10-3 combines with J gene TRBJ2-3; D possibly uses TRBD1 or TRBD2 (5 bases each). V lost 0 bases, J lost 1 base, and 17 bases lay in between. Looked up from germline, CDR1 is ENHRY and CDR2 is SYGVKD. There are 18 residues in the CDR3. The CDR3 sequence is CAISESIRTGLGTDTQYF. The CDR3 DNA reads as TGTGCCATCAGTGAGTCGATACGGACGGGGCTTGGCACAGATACGCAGTATTTT.

This clonotype was detected a few times. The chain recombines TRBV12-5 with TRBJ2-3, with TRBD2 matching 8 bases. Per germline, CDR1 LGHNT and CDR2 FRNRAP. V dropped 5 bases and J dropped 1; count of bases not matched to a gene: 8. The CDR3 is 16 amino acids. The CDR3 loop reads CASGEGWRGGTDTQYF. The CDR3 region has the DNA TGTGCTAGTGGTGAGGGATGGCGGGGGGGCACAGATACGCAGTATTTT.

The chain is built from TRBV20-1 and TRBJ2-1; D call uncertain. The CDR3 has 15 amino acids. V was shortened by 6 bases and J by 0 bases, with 15 bases between the two germline ends. The germline CDR1 and CDR2 sequences are DFQATT and SNEGSKA (reference sequence). As DNA, the CDR3 is TGCAGTGCAGCCCCCCACGTTAGCTCCTACAATGAGCAGTTCTTC. Encoded protein: CSAAPHVSSYNEQFF.

J is TRBJ2-2 and V is TRBV5-1, with 11 positions matching TRBD2. The germline CDR1 and CDR2 sequences are SGHRS and YFSETQ. Trimming took 1 base from V and 5 from J; bases not matched to a gene: 10. The CDR3 sequence is 18 residues long. CDR3 sequence: CASSLIGLAGGLTGELFF. CDR3 DNA sequence: TGCGCCAGCAGCTTGATTGGCCTAGCGGGGGGCCTAACCGGGGAGCTGTTTTTT.

CDR3 sequence: CASRRIAGSLVEQYF. The CDR3 DNA is TGTGCCAGCAGGCGAATCGCCGGGAGCCTCGTCGAGCAGTACTTC. This sequence joins TRBV28 and TRBJ2-7; maybe TRBD2 (6 bases). The V end lost 6 bases, the J end lost 6 bases, and 21 bases lay between the germline ends. The CDR3 extends over 15 amino acids. The germline gives CDR1 MDHEN, CDR2 SYDVKM.

The chain links TRBV12-1 to TRBJ2-7. TRBV12-1 is an annotated pseudogene. There are 13 residues in the CDR3. CDR3 residues: CASSSGSSYEQYF. For the CDR3, the DNA is TGTGCCAGCAGCTCCGGGAGCTCCTACGAGCAGTACTTC.

The chain combines TRBV6-1 with TRBJ2-1; possible D gene TRBD2, 6 bases. V lost 8 bases, J lost 6 bases, and 14 bases lay in between. The germline V gene has CDR1 MNHNS and CDR2 SASEGT. The CDR3 totals 13 residues. The CDR3 DNA sequence: TGTGCCAGCGGGCGGGGCCGGGGCAATGAGCAGTTCTTC. Protein sequence: CASGRGRGNEQFF.

The chain uses TRBV20-1 and TRBJ2-3, with 7 bases aligning to TRBD1. The CDR3 runs to 13 residues. The V gene end was trimmed by 5 bases and the J gene end by 10 bases; junction bases not matched to a gene: 12. Germline assignment: CDR1 DFQATT and CDR2 SNEGSKA (reference sequence). CDR3 sequence (DNA): TGCAGTGCTGATACAGGGGACGCGGATCCGCAGTATTTT. Translation gives CSADTGDADPQYF.

This clonotype appeared a few times. The rearrangement uses TRBV20-1 and TRBJ2-7; 10 nucleotides match TRBD1. The CDR3 extends over 15 amino acids. The V gene's germline CDR1 is DFQATT and CDR2 SNEGSKA (reference sequence). With 5 bases clipped from V and 7 bases from J, the junction kept 14 bases outside the gene matches. The CDR3 bases are TGCAGTGCTGGCCCGTTGAGGACAGGGGGGAAGGAGCAGTACTTC. Amino acids: CSAGPLRTGGKEQYF.

The CDR3: CASSQEWGRSNQPQHF. Here the CDR3 DNA reads TGCGCCAGCAGCCAAGAGTGGGGACGGAGCAATCAGCCCCAGCATTTT. The rearrangement uses TRBV4-1 and TRBJ1-5; the D gene is possibly TRBD1 (5 bases). Trimming stripped 0 bases from V and 1 base from J, with 10 bases between. Germline V gene data show CDR1 as MGHRA and CDR2 as YSYEKL. CDR3 length equals 16 residues.

The gene calls are TRBV20-1 and TRBJ2-7; D not resolved. The CDR3 covers 12 residues. V lost 3 bases to trimming and J lost 0 bases, with 6 bases between them. CDR1 is DFQATT, CDR2 SNEGSKA, per germline (reference sequence). The CDR3 is CSASATSYEQYF. In nucleotides, the CDR3 is TGCAGTGCTAGCGCCACCTCCTACGAGCAGTACTTC.

The chain carries TRBV7-2 and TRBJ2-1; D may be TRBD2 (6 bases). CDR1 and CDR2 from the germline V gene are SGHTA and FQGNSA. The V and J ends lost 6 bases and 5 bases respectively, with 20 bases between them. CDR3 size: 16 residues. For the CDR3, the DNA is TGTGCCAGCAGAGCACTTCTAGCATGGGAGGACAATGAGCAGTTCTTC. Protein product: CASRALLAWEDNEQFF.

This chain uses TRBV20-1 with TRBJ2-3; D ambiguous. The germline gives CDR1 DFQATT, CDR2 SNEGSKA (reference sequence). Trimming took off 3 bases at V and 5 bases at J, with 6 bases between the two ends. CDR3 size: 11 residues. The CDR3 DNA sequence: TGCAGTGCTAGTTTGAAAGATACGCAGTATTTT. Amino acid sequence: CSASLKDTQYF.

This clonotype was recorded many times. The rearrangement uses TRBV7-2 and TRBJ2-3, with D maybe TRBD2 (7 bases). There are 16 residues in the CDR3. Germline CDR1 SGHTA, CDR2 FQGNSA. V was shortened by 1 base and J by 1 base, with 12 bases between the two germline ends. The CDR3 DNA follows: TGTGCCAGCAGCTTAGGCCGGGGGGCTGGCACAGATACGCAGTATTTT. Residues: CASSLGRGAGTDTQYF.

The rearrangement uses TRBV4-1 and TRBJ2-7; no clear D gene. Per germline, CDR1 MGHRA and CDR2 YSYEKL. The CDR3 is made up of 16 amino acids. Trimming pared 0 bases from V and 1 base from J, leaving 13 bases between. The CDR3 spells CASSQDPLAGSYEQYF. CDR3 DNA sequence: TGCGCCAGCAGCCAAGACCCCCTGGCAGGTTCCTACGAGCAGTACTTC.

V gene TRBV7-9 combines with J gene TRBJ1-6; a weak D match, TRBD1 (6 bases). The CDR3 is 15 amino acids. V was pared by 3 bases and J by 3 bases, with 9 bases between. CDR1 and CDR2 (germline): SEHNR, FQNEAQ (reference sequence). The CDR3 sequence: CASSLHRDYNSPLHF. Written as DNA, the CDR3 is TGTGCCAGCAGCTTGCACAGGGACTATAATTCACCCCTCCACTTT.

The gene calls are TRBV20-1 and TRBJ2-7; possible D gene TRBD1, 5 bases. This CDR3 region has 12 residues. Trimming left V 6 bases short and J 0 bases short, with 9 bases between. Per germline, CDR1 DFQATT and CDR2 SNEGSKA (reference sequence). CDR3 nucleotides: TGCAGTGCCACCGGACACTCCTACGAGCAGTACTTC. Translated: CSATGHSYEQYF.